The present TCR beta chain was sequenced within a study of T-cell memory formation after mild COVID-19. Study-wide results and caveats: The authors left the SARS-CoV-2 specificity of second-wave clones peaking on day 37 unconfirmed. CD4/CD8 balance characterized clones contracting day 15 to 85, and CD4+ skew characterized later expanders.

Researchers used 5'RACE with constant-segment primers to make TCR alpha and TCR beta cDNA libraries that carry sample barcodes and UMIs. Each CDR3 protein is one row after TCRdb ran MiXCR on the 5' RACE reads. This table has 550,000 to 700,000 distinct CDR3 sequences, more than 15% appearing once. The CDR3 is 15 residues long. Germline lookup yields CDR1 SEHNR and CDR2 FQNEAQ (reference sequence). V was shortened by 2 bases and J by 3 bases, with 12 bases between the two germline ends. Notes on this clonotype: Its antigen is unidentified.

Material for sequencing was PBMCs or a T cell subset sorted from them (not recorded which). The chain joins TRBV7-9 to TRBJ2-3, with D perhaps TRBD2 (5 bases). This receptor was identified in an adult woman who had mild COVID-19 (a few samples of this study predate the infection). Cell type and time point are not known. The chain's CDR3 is CASSLTASGTDTQYF. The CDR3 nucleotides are TGTGCCAGCAGCTTAACGGCCAGCGGAACAGATACGCAGTATTTT.